Below, 8 T cell receptor beta chains from the same sample are listed, as sequenced in a study of blood T cell repertoires in COVID-19. The method was immunoSEQ multiplex PCR; TCRdb's version includes in-frame clones alone and lacks a portion of them. The sample yields more than 90,000 clones, 85% seen once. Sequenced input: peripheral blood. The source is an older woman with active or convalescent COVID-19.

This chain connects TRBV2 to TRBJ2-1; D may be TRBD2 (5 bases). From germline, CDR1 is SNHLY and CDR2 FYNNEI. CDR3 length: 11 residues. V was shortened by 11 bases and J by 3 bases, with 8 bases between the two germline ends. The DNA of the CDR3 is TGTGCCGGAGGCAACTACAATGAGCAGTTCTTC. It codes for CAGGNYNEQFF.

The rearrangement joins TRBV19 to TRBJ1-3; TRBD1 matches 7 bases. Trimming cost V 6 bases and J 0 bases; bases outside gene matches: 14. The CDR3 is made up of 18 amino acids. CDR1 and CDR2 from the germline V gene are LNHDA and SQIVND (reference sequence). In nucleotides, the CDR3 is TGTGCCAGTAGCGGGACAGCCGGAAGAAAAAACTCTGGAAACACCATATATTTT. The encoded protein is CASSGTAGRKNSGNTIYF.

CDR3 DNA: TGTGCCATCAGTCGGGAGCAAGAGACCCAGTACTTC. Translated: CAISREQETQYF. The genes are TRBV10-3 and TRBJ2-5; tentatively, D is TRBD2 (6 bases). This CDR3 is built from 12 residues. V lost 5 bases, J lost 2 bases, and 6 bases lay in between. In germline, CDR1 is ENHRY, CDR2 SYGVKD.

This clone was seen more than once but under ten times. V is TRBV28 and J is TRBJ2-7, with 9 bases lining up with TRBD1. CDR1 is MDHEN and CDR2 is SYDVKM in the germline V gene. V gave up 8 bases and J gave up 5 bases; unmatched junction bases: 7. The CDR3 loop spans 13 amino acids. DNA of the CDR3: TGTGCCAGCCAACAGGGGGCCGTGGACGAGCAGTACTTC. Translated: CASQQGAVDEQYF.

The CDR3 nucleotides read TGTGCCAGTAGGGCTTTACAGGGGTCAGATACGCAGTATTTT. This codes for CASRALQGSDTQYF. The J gene is TRBJ2-3, the V gene TRBV19, with 7 bases identical to TRBD1. Germline CDR1 reads LNHDA; CDR2 reads SQIVND (reference sequence). The CDR3 is 14 residues long. Trimming cost V 6 bases and J 4 bases; bases outside gene matches: 7.

The rearrangement joins TRBV10-2 to TRBJ1-1, with 7 bases identical to TRBD1. The CDR3 runs 13 residues. The germline V gene has CDR1 WSHSY and CDR2 SAAADI. The J segment lost 4 bases and the V segment lost 4 bases, leaving 3 bases of the junction unmatched. Here the CDR3 DNA reads TGCGCCAGCAGTGGACAGGGCGGCACTGAAGCTTTCTTT. Residues: CASSGQGGTEAFF.

This clone is a singleton in its sample. The rearrangement uses TRBV30 and TRBJ1-1, with 8 positions matching TRBD1. V dropped 2 bases and J dropped 5; count of bases not matched to a gene: 7. The CDR3 spans 14 residues. The germline gives CDR1 GTSNPN, CDR2 SVGIG (reference sequence). The chain's CDR3 is CAWSRTGWRTEAFF. The CDR3 DNA follows: TGTGCCTGGAGTCGGACAGGGTGGAGGACTGAAGCTTTCTTT.

This chain joins TRBV19 and TRBJ1-5; D unclear. Germline-derived CDR1 and CDR2 are LNHDA and SQIVND (reference sequence). This CDR3 is built from 14 residues. V was shortened by 1 base and J by 4 bases, with 8 bases between the two germline ends. Here the CDR3 DNA reads TGTGCCAGTAGTATAGTCGAGATAAATCAGCCCCAGCATTTT. Translating it yields CASSIVEINQPQHF.